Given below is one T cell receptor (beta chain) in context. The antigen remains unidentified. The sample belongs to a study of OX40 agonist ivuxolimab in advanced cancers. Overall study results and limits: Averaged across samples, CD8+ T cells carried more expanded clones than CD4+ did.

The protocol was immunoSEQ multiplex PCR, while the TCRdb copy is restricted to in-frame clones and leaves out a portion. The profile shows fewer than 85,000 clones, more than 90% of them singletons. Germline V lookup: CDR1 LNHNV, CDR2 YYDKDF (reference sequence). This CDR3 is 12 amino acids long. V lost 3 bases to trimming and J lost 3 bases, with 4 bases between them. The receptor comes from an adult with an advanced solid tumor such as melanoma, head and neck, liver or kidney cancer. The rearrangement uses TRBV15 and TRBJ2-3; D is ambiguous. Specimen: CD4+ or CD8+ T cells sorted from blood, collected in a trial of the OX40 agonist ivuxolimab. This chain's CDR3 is CATSRTTDTQYF. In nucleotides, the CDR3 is TGTGCCACCAGCAGGACAACAGATACGCAGTATTTT. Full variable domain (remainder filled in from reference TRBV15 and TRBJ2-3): DAMVIQNPRYQVTQFGKPVTLSCSQTLNHNVMYWYQQKSSQAPKLLFHYYDKDFNNEADTPDNFQSRRPNTSFCFLDIRSPGLGDTAMYLCATSRTTDTQYFGPGTRLTVL.